This entry describes one TCR beta chain. The data stem from a study of control samples from healthy donors and cancer patients. Germline CDR1 SNHLY, CDR2 FYNNEI. The length of the CDR3 is 12 residues. The ends were cut back, 7 bases at V and 12 bases at J, with 16 bases in the middle. Clones were sequenced by immunoSEQ multiplex PCR, and TCRdb holds only the in-frame ones, with some missing. The table lists about 60,000 clones, 90% to 96% of them singletons. The sequence was collected from a woman aged 18-29 years in good health. This chain links TRBV2 with TRBJ2-1; unclear D gene. The sequenced sample was blood. CDR3 in amino acids: CASKPYTDPQFF. In DNA, the CDR3 is TGTGCCAGCAAACCTTATACGGACCCGCAGTTCTTC. Variable domain in full (rest from reference TRBV2 and TRBJ2-1): EPEVTQTPSHQVTQMGQEVILRCVPISNHLYFYWYRQILGQKVEFLVSFYNNEISEKSEIFDDQFSVERPDGSNFTLKIRSTKLEDSAMYFCASKPYTDPQFFGPGTRLTVL.